This TCR beta chain derives from a study of T cell clonality in common variable immunodeficiency. Sequencing used immunoSEQ multiplex PCR; TCRdb keeps in-frame clones, though not all of them. The table lists about 43,000 clones, with no singletons. The CDR3 runs 12 residues. Germline V gene sequence: CDR1 SGHRS, CDR2 YFSETQ. V was pared by 0 bases and J by 5 bases, with 6 bases between. This clone was recorded many times. The read is 3 residues too short to cover the CDR3 end, so that end is filled in from the germline J gene. The clonotype originates from a person aged 18-70 years in good health. The chain combines TRBV5-1 with TRBJ2-7; the D is unclear. Sequenced sample: peripheral blood mononuclear cells. The sequenced CDR3 bases are TGCGCCAGCAGCTTGGAGGCCCACGAG. Translation gives CASSLEAHE. The full CDR3 is CASSLEAHEQYF.